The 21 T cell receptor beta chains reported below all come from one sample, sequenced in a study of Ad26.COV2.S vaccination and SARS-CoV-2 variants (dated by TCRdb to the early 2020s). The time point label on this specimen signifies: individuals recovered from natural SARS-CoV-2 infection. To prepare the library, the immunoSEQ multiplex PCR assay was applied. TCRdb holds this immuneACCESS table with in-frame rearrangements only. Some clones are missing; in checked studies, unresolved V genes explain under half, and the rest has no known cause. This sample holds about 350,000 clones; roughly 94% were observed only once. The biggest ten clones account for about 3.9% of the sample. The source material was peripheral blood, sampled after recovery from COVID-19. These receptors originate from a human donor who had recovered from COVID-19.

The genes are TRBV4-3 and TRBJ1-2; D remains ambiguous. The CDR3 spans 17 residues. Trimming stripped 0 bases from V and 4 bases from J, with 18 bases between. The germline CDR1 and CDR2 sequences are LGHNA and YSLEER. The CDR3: CASSQETQNTVPYGYTF. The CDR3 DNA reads TGCGCCAGCAGCCAAGAGACCCAGAATACCGTGCCCTATGGCTACACCTTC.

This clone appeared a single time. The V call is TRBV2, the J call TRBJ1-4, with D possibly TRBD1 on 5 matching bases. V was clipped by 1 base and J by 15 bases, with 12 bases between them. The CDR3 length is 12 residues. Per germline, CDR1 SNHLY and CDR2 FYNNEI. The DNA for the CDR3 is TGTGCCAGCAGTGAAGGGGGCGGGAGGGTGTTTTTT. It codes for CASSEGGGRVFF.

Here the CDR3 reads CASSLDPWRGNTDTQYF. The CDR3 bases are TGTGCCAGCAGCTTAGACCCCTGGCGGGGGAACACAGATACGCAGTATTTT. The genes are TRBV7-2 and TRBJ2-3, with TRBD2 identical over 7 bases. CDR1 and CDR2 (germline): SGHTA, FQGNSA. CDR3 length: 17 amino acids. Trimming at V came to 1 base and at J to 2 bases, leaving 9 bases not matched to a gene. Full variable domain (missing parts from reference TRBV7-2 and TRBJ2-3): GAGVSQSPSNKVTEKGKDVELRCDPISGHTALYWYRQSLGQGLEFLIYFQGNSAPDKSGLPSDRFSAERTGGSVSTLTIQRTQQEDSAVYLCASSLDPWRGNTDTQYFGPGTRLTVL.

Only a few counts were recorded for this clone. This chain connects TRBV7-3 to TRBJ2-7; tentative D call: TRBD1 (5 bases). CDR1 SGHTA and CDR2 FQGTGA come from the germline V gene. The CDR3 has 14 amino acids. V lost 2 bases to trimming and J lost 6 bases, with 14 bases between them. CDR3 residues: CASSLGFQGSEQYF. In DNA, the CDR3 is TGTGCCAGCAGCTTAGGGTTCCAGGGAAGCGAGCAGTACTTC.

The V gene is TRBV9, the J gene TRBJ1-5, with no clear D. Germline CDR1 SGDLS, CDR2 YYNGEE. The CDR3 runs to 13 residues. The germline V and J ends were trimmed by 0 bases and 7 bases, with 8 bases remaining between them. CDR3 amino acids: CASSVDGRQPQHF. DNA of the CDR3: TGTGCCAGCAGCGTAGATGGCAGACAGCCCCAGCATTTT.

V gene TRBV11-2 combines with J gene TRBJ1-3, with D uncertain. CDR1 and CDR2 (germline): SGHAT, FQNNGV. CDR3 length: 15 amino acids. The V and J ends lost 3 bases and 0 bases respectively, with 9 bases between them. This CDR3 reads CASSFAGSSGNTIYF. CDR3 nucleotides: TGTGCCAGCAGCTTCGCTGGCAGCTCTGGAAACACCATATATTTT.

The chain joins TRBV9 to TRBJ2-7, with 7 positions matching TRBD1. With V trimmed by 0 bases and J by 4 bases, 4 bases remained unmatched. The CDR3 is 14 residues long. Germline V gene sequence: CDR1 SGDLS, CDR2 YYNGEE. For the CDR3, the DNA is TGTGCCAGCAGCGTAGTCGAGACAGGGTACGAGCAGTACTTC. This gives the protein CASSVVETGYEQYF.

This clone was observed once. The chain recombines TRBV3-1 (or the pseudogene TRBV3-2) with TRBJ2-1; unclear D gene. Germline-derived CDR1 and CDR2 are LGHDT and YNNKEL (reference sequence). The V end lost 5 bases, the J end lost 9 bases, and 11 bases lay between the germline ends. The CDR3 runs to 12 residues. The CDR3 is CASSSLAGEQFF. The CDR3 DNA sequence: TGTGCCAGCAGCTCCCTCGCAGGTGAGCAGTTCTTC.

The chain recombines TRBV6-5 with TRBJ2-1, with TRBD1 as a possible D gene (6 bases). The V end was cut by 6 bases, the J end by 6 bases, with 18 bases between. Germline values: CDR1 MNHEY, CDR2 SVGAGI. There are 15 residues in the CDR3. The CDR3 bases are TGTGCCAGCAGCTTAACAGGGTCCCTTGGCAATGAGCAGTTCTTC. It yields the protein CASSLTGSLGNEQFF.

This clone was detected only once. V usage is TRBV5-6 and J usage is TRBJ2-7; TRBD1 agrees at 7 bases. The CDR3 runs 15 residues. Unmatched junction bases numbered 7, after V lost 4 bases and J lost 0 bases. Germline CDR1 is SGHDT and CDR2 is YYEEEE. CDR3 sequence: CASSAGTASSYEQYF. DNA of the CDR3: TGTGCCAGCAGCGCTGGGACAGCCAGCTCCTACGAGCAGTACTTC.

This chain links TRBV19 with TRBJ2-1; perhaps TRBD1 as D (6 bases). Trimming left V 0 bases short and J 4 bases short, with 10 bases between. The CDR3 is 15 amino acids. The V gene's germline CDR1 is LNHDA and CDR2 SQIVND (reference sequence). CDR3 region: CASSIDGTPYNEQFF. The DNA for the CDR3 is TGTGCCAGTAGTATAGACGGGACACCTTACAATGAGCAGTTCTTC.

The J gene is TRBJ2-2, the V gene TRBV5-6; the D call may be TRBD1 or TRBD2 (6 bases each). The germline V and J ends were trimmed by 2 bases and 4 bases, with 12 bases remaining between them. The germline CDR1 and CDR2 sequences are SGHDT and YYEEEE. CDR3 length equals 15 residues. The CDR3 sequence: CASSFRGAFTGELFF. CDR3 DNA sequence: TGTGCCAGCAGCTTTAGGGGGGCTTTCACCGGGGAGCTGTTTTTT.

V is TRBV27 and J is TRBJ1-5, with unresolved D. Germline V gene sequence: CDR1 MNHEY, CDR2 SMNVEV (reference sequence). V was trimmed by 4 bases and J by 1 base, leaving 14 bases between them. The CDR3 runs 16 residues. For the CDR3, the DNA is TGTGCCAGCAGTTCGACCACGGGCTCAAGCAATCAGCCCCAGCATTTT. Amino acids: CASSSTTGSSNQPQHF.

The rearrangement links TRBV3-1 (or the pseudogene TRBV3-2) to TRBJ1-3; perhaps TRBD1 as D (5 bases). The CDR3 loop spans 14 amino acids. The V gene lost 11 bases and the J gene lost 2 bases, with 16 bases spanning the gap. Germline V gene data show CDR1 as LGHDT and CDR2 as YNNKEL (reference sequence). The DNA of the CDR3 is TGTGCCCAGCAGAGGGGAGCAGCTGGAAACACCATATATTTT. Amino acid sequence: CAQQRGAAGNTIYF.

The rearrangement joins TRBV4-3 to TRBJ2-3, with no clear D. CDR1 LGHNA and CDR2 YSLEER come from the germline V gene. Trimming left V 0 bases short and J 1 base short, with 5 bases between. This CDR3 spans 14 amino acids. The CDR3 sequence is CASSQEGRTDTQYF. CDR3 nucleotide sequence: TGCGCCAGCAGCCAAGAGGGTCGCACAGATACGCAGTATTTT.

The CDR3, as DNA: TGTGCCAGCAGCCAAGTAACTAGCGGGAGCACAGATACGCAGTATTTT. This encodes CASSQVTSGSTDTQYF. The V gene is TRBV3-1 (or the pseudogene TRBV3-2), the J gene TRBJ2-3; TRBD2 aligns across 9 bases. This CDR3 contains 16 residues. The V and J ends lost 1 base and 0 bases, in that order; junction bases with no gene match: 2. Germline-derived CDR1 and CDR2 are LGHDT and YNNKEL (reference sequence).

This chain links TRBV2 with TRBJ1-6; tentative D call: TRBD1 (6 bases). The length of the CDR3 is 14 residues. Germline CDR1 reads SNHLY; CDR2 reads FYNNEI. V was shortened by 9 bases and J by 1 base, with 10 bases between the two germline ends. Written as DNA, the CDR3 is TGTGCCAGTACAGGGTCTTCCTATAATTCACCCCTCCACTTT. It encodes CASTGSSYNSPLHF.

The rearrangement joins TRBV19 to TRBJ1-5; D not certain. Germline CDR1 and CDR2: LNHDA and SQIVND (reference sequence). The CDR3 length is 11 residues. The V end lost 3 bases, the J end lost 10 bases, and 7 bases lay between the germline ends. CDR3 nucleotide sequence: TGTGCCAGTAGTATCCCCGGTCCCCAGCATTTT. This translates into CASSIPGPQHF.

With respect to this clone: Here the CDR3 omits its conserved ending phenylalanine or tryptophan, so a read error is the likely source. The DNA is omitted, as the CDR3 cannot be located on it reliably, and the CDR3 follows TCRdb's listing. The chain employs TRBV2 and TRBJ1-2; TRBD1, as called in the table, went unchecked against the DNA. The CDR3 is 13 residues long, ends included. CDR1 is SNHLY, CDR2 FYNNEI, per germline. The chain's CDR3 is CASSQPRDRPPLT.

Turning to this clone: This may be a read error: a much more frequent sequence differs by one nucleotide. This CDR3 is CASRSSNQPQHF. In DNA, the CDR3 is TGTGCCAGTAGGAGTAGCAATCAGCCCCAGCATTTT. V gene TRBV19 combines with J gene TRBJ1-5, with D unclear. The CDR3 totals 12 residues. Trimming took 6 bases from V and 0 from J, leaving 3 bases between them. Germline CDR1 is LNHDA and CDR2 is SQIVND (reference sequence).

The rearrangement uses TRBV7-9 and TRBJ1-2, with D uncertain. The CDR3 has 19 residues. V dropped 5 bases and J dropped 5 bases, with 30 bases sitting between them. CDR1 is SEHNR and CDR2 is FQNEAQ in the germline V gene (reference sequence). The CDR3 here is CASSEREHRRGPAPYGYTF. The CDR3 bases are TGTGCCAGCAGCGAACGAGAGCATCGTCGAGGTCCAGCTCCATATGGCTACACCTTC.